The rows below give T cell receptor beta chains drawn from one sample of a study of identical twins. TCRdb ran MiXCR on the 5' RACE reads and lists one entry per CDR3 protein. Counted here are about 240,000 distinct CDR3 sequences, roughly 10% occurring once; the ten biggest clones make up 10%. Specimen: memory T cells sorted from blood. The receptor source for this set is a man between 45 and 60 years old in good health. Each CDR3 is given with its conserved first and last residue. The order of the fields is J gene, D gene, clone size, V gene, CDR3 protein, CDR3 DNA. A D gene is named only where the DNA matches it firmly. A row's size may be missing; if present it is once, few, many or a size class.

TRBJ2-3	TRBD2	many	TRBV24-1	CATGLAGEIDTQYF	TGTGCCACCGGACTAGCGGGAGAAATAGATACGCAGTATTTT
TRBJ2-1	.	many	TRBV24-1	CATSDPVGPYNEQFF	TGTGCCACCAGTGACCCGGTGGGTCCCTACAATGAGCAGTTCTTC
TRBJ2-5	TRBD2	few	TRBV4-1	CASSRELAALPETQYF	TGCGCCAGCAGCCGAGAACTAGCGGCCCTCCCCGAGACCCAGTACTTC
TRBJ2-1	.	.	TRBV29-1	CSVRDLGPHNEQFF	TGCAGCGTCAGAGATCTCGGGCCGCACAATGAGCAGTTCTTC
TRBJ1-2	.	.	TRBV7-2	CASSAQGGADGYTF	TGTGCCAGCAGCGCACAGGGCGGGGCGGATGGCTACACCTTC
TRBJ2-2	.	.	TRBV12-3/TRBV12-4	CASSSSGYWSSGELFF	TGTGCCAGCAGTTCGTCCGGTTACTGGAGTAGCGGGGAGCTGTTTTTT
TRBJ2-2	TRBD1	many	TRBV5-1	CASSLTGGRDTGELFF	TGCGCCAGCAGCCTTACAGGGGGCAGAGACACCGGGGAGCTGTTTTTT
TRBJ1-1	.	few	TRBV6-6	CASSYISDTEAFF	TGTGCCAGCAGTTACATTTCGGACACTGAAGCTTTCTTT
TRBJ2-1	.	many	TRBV5-1	CASSLEGGEQFF	TGCGCCAGCAGCTTGGAAGGGGGTGAGCAGTTCTTC
TRBJ2-5	.	.	TRBV24-1	CATSDPGPTGSQETQYF	TGTGCCACCAGTGACCCGGGCCCAACAGGGTCCCAAGAGACCCAGTACTTC
TRBJ2-7	TRBD2	.	TRBV7-8	CASSLARRLAGLSGEQYF	TGTGCCAGCAGCTTAGCGCGGAGGTTAGCGGGGCTGTCCGGGGAGCAGTACTTC
TRBJ2-7	TRBD1	.	TRBV11-2	CASRPYDRAEQYF	TGTGCCAGCAGACCATACGACAGGGCGGAGCAGTACTTC
TRBJ2-3	TRBD2	many	TRBV10-3	CAISEERGLDTQYF	TGTGCCATCAGTGAGGAGCGGGGGTTAGATACGCAGTATTTT
TRBJ2-1	TRBD2	.	TRBV24-1	CATRGSGMIGEQFF	TGTGCCACCAGAGGTAGCGGGATGATCGGTGAGCAGTTCTTC
TRBJ1-4	.	few	TRBV6-5	CASSNRRNEKLFF	TGTGCCAGCAGTAACAGACGTAATGAAAAACTGTTTTTT
TRBJ2-7	TRBD2	.	TRBV5-1	CASRGLSSSYEQYF	TGCGCCAGCAGGGGACTATCCAGCTCCTACGAGCAGTACTTC
TRBJ2-1	.	few	TRBV7-2	CASSLGLSREQFF	TGTGCCAGCAGCTTAGGTCTCTCCCGTGAGCAGTTCTTC
TRBJ2-3	.	.	TRBV5-1	CASSLDENTQYF	TGCGCCAGCAGCTTGGACGAAAATACGCAGTATTTT
TRBJ2-7	.	many	TRBV11-3	CASSLEGHTEQYF	TGTGCCAGCAGCTTAGAAGGCCATACTGAGCAGTACTTC
TRBJ2-3	.	few	TRBV12-3/TRBV12-4	CASSTGWGILDTQYF	TGTGCCAGCTCCACGGGCTGGGGCATCCTCGATACGCAGTATTTT